This T cell receptor (beta chain) comes out of a study of low-dose radiotherapy and immunotherapy resistance in tumors. This clonotype was counted at least ten times. cDNA synthesis used a TRAV/TRBV-specific primer set for both chains. The authors ran about 20 PCR cycles to amplify TCRs with a constant-region primer and V-primer adapter. TCRdb used MiXCR to reprocess the reads, holding one entry per CDR3 protein. There are 75,000 to 95,000 distinct CDR3 sequences in the sample; 9.4% occur only once, and 0.95% to 1.3% lies in the top ten. This sample's time point: before trial treatment. The study gave donors nivolumab, ipilimumab, aspirin, low-dose cyclophosphamide and low-dose radiotherapy. CDR1 is ENHRY and CDR2 is SYGVKD in the germline V gene. CDR3 length: 15 amino acids. The V gene lost 4 bases and the J gene lost 1 base, with 13 bases spanning the gap.

The input for sequencing was PBMCs, taken before treatment. The V call is TRBV10-3, the J call TRBJ1-1, with no clear D. The clonotype was recovered from a male donor with prostate cancer. The CDR3 DNA sequence: TGTGCCATCAGTGGGGCAGGCCTAAAGAACACTGAAGCTTTCTTT. It specifies CAISGAGLKNTEAFF.